Listed here are 27 T cell receptor beta chains from one sample, sequenced in a study of Ad26.COV2.S vaccination and SARS-CoV-2 variants. Method: immunoSEQ multiplex PCR; TCRdb's copy keeps in-frame clones and lacks some. The sample consists of 510,000 or so clones, roughly nine tenths of them appearing once. Specified treatment: about 20 received Ad26.COV2.S at low or high dose, single or two shots; about 5 received placebo; per-sample allocation not given. All samples were drawn on day 63, counting from the first vaccine or placebo injection. Sequenced here: peripheral blood, sampled in a trial of Ad26.COV2.S vaccine versus placebo. The receptors come from a person between 18 and 65 years old who received the Ad26.COV2.S COVID-19 vaccine or a placebo.

The V gene is TRBV9, the J gene TRBJ2-2, with TRBD2 matching 10 bases. The V and J ends lost 2 bases and 2 bases, in that order; junction bases with no gene match: 9. CDR1 is SGDLS, CDR2 YYNGEE, per germline. The CDR3 spans 18 residues. CDR3 nucleotides: TGTGCCAGCAGCGTTCCTCATAGCGGGAGGCTCAACACCGGGGAGCTGTTTTTT. Its protein product is CASSVPHSGRLNTGELFF.

The genes are TRBV9 and TRBJ2-1, with a tentative D call TRBD2 (6 bases). CDR3 length: 14 amino acids. Trimming removed 4 bases at V and 3 bases at J, with 11 bases between. Germline V lookup: CDR1 SGDLS, CDR2 YYNGEE. In DNA form, the CDR3 reads TGTGCCAGCAGCCCCGGGACTCGCTACAATGAGCAGTTCTTC. It is translated as CASSPGTRYNEQFF.

The chain carries TRBV7-3 and TRBJ1-1, with D perhaps matching TRBD1 (5 bases). V was pared by 8 bases and J by 0 bases, with 10 bases between. Germline-derived CDR1 and CDR2 are SGHTA and FQGTGA. The CDR3 covers 13 residues. The CDR3 DNA is TGTGCCAGCGGGGGGGATGTGAACACTGAAGCTTTCTTT. Translated, it gives CASGGDVNTEAFF.

V and J are TRBV7-2 and TRBJ2-5; D perhaps matches TRBD1 (5 bases). V was cut by 0 bases and J by 2 bases, with 10 bases left in between. CDR1 and CDR2 (germline): SGHTA, FQGNSA. CDR3 length equals 15 residues. The CDR3 loop is CASSLAGAFQETQYF. The CDR3 region has the DNA TGTGCCAGCAGCTTAGCAGGGGCATTTCAAGAGACCCAGTACTTC.

This clone was observed a few times. The chain joins TRBV2 to TRBJ2-1; 9 nucleotides match TRBD2. The CDR3 is 15 amino acids. Looked up from germline, CDR1 is SNHLY and CDR2 is FYNNEI. V lost 4 bases to trimming and J lost 10 bases; unmatched junction nucleotides: 11. The CDR3 spells CASSVAGGPFGEQFF. CDR3 DNA sequence: TGTGCCAGCAGTGTGGCGGGAGGGCCTTTCGGGGAGCAGTTCTTC.

This clone was recorded a few times. The chain's CDR3 is CATSRDKLAGGQFF. As DNA, the CDR3 is TGTGCCACCAGCAGAGACAAACTAGCGGGAGGGCAGTTCTTC. This chain uses TRBV15 with TRBJ2-1; TRBD2 matches at 12 bases. The germline V gene has CDR1 LNHNV and CDR2 YYDKDF (reference sequence). The CDR3 has 14 residues. With 0 bases clipped from V and 12 bases from J, the junction kept 3 bases outside the gene matches.

The chain joins TRBV10-3 to TRBJ2-1; 10 bases map to TRBD1. This CDR3 has 15 amino acids. V shed 5 bases and J 7 bases; nucleotides not matched to a gene: 8. Germline assignment: CDR1 ENHRY and CDR2 SYGVKD. CDR3 in amino acids: CAISNRDRGSNEQFF. The CDR3 DNA reads as TGTGCCATCAGTAACCGGGACAGGGGTAGTAATGAGCAGTTCTTC.

This chain uses TRBV7-3 with TRBJ2-1; 12 positions agree with TRBD2. After removal of 1 base from V and 7 bases from J, the junction contained 5 bases not matched to a gene. CDR3 length equals 16 residues. Germline V gene sequence: CDR1 SGHTA, CDR2 FQGTGA. The CDR3 nucleotides are TGTGCCAGCAGCTTAATAGGGACTAGCGGGCGGAATGAGCAGTTCTTC. Its translation: CASSLIGTSGRNEQFF.

The chain carries TRBV6-2 or TRBV6-3 and TRBJ2-6; perhaps TRBD2 as D (5 bases). Trimming removed 6 bases at V and 3 bases at J, with 9 bases between. The CDR3 runs to 14 residues. Germline CDR1 is MNHEY and CDR2 is SVGEGT. For the CDR3, the DNA is TGTGCCAGCAGCGGGGTTTATGGGGCCAACGTCCTGACTTTC. Its protein is CASSGVYGANVLTF.

The chain is built from TRBV18 and TRBJ1-1; 8 bases align to TRBD1. The CDR3 runs 14 residues. CDR1 and CDR2 (germline): KGHSH, LQKENI. J lost 5 bases, V lost 3 bases, and 5 bases had no gene match. The CDR3 DNA is TGTGCCAGCTCACCGGACAGGGTAGGGACTGAAGCTTTCTTT. Amino acid sequence: CASSPDRVGTEAFF.

The chain couples TRBV7-6 to TRBJ2-1; D possibly corresponds to TRBD1 (6 bases). The CDR3 contains 16 residues. Germline V gene data show CDR1 as SGHVS and CDR2 as FNYEAQ. Trimming shortened V by 0 bases and J by 7 bases, and 16 bases separated the two germline ends. This CDR3 reads CASSLARQGLLNEQFF. CDR3 nucleotides: TGTGCCAGCAGCTTAGCCCGGCAGGGGCTACTGAATGAGCAGTTCTTC.

The chain has TRBV5-4 and TRBJ2-3; 9 bases are a match to TRBD2. V lost 4 bases to trimming and J lost 0 bases; unmatched junction nucleotides: 3. The germline CDR1 and CDR2 sequences are SGHNT and YYREEE (reference sequence). The CDR3 consists of 15 residues. The CDR3 DNA reads TGTGCCAGCAGCAGGGGACTAGCAAGCACAGATACGCAGTATTTT. It specifies CASSRGLASTDTQYF.

This chain connects TRBV12-5 to TRBJ2-2, with a possible D match to TRBD2 (5 bases). The CDR3 loop spans 13 amino acids. CDR1 and CDR2 (germline): LGHNT, FRNRAP. Trimming left V 5 bases short and J 7 bases short, with 11 bases between. This CDR3 is CASGLSGGGELFF. The CDR3 DNA sequence: TGTGCTAGTGGTCTCTCAGGAGGCGGGGAGCTGTTTTTT. Full variable domain (remainder filled in from reference TRBV12-5 and TRBJ2-2): DARVTQTPRHKVTEMGQEVTMRCQPILGHNTVFWYRQTMMQGLELLAYFRNRAPLDDSGMPKDRFSAEMPDATLATLKIQPSEPRDSAVYFCASGLSGGGELFFGEGSRLTVL.

The rearrangement joins TRBV10-3 to TRBJ1-6, with D tentatively TRBD1 (5 bases). Germline CDR1 and CDR2: ENHRY and SYGVKD. Trimming left V 3 bases short and J 8 bases short, with 17 bases between. CDR3 size: 16 residues. CDR3 loop: CAISDGQGRADSPLHF. The CDR3 DNA is TGTGCCATCAGTGATGGGCAGGGTCGGGCCGATTCACCCCTCCACTTT.

This clone came up once. This chain links TRBV28 with TRBJ1-6; 9 nucleotides match TRBD1. V dropped 3 bases and J dropped 13; count of bases not matched to a gene: 4. From germline, CDR1 is MDHEN and CDR2 SYDVKM. This CDR3 contains 13 residues. For the CDR3, the DNA is TGTGCCAGCAGTTTGGGGACAGGGCCCCCCCTCCACTTT. Its translation is CASSLGTGPPLHF. Full variable domain (rest looked up from reference TRBV28 and TRBJ1-6): DVKVTQSSRYLVKRTGEKVFLECVQDMDHENMFWYRQDPGLGLRLIYFSYDVKMKEKGDIPEGYSVSREKKERFSLILESASTNQTSMYLCASSLGTGPPLHFGNGTRLTVT.

This chain joins TRBV6-7 and TRBJ2-7, with D possibly being TRBD1 (5 bases). TRBV6-7 is reported as an ORF; its role is uncertain. The CDR3 is 15 amino acids. V was trimmed by 4 bases and J by 1 base, leaving 14 bases between them. DNA of the CDR3: TGTGCCAGCAGTTCCTCCGACAGTTCTTCCTACGAGCAGTACTTC. This encodes CASSSSDSSSYEQYF.

This clone has just a few counts. The rearrangement joins TRBV27 to TRBJ2-7, with D possibly TRBD1 on 6 matching bases. CDR3 size: 14 residues. Trimming stripped 1 base from V and 3 bases from J, with 10 bases between. Germline V gene data show CDR1 as MNHEY and CDR2 as SMNVEV (reference sequence). The CDR3 DNA sequence: TGTGCCAGCAGTTTATTGGGACAAGGCTACGAGCAGTACTTC. It translates to CASSLLGQGYEQYF.

The chain has TRBV27 and TRBJ1-3; TRBD1 might be the D (6 bases). This CDR3 region has 14 residues. V was cut by 4 bases and J by 2 bases, with 9 bases left in between. Per germline, CDR1 MNHEY and CDR2 SMNVEV (reference sequence). This CDR3 is CASSSRQAGNTIYF. CDR3 DNA sequence: TGTGCCAGCAGTTCAAGACAGGCTGGAAACACCATATATTTT.

The gene calls are TRBV7-5 and TRBJ1-5; the table assigns TRBD1, which was not confirmed against the DNA. TRBV7-5 is assigned pseudogene status. CDR3 size: 17 residues. CDR3 amino acids: CARSLARDRGLCQPQHF. CDR3 DNA: TGTGCCAGAAGCTTAGCCCGGGACAGGGGGCTTTGTCAGCCCCAGCATTTT.

V usage is TRBV29-1 and J usage is TRBJ2-3; 7 positions match TRBD2. Germline V CDR1 and CDR2: SQVTM, ANQGSEA. This CDR3 is built from 14 residues. Trimming at V came to 7 bases and at J to 4 bases, leaving 11 bases not matched to a gene. For the CDR3, the DNA is TGCAGCGCCGCGTTTGGACTAGGGGCAGATACGCAGTATTTT. Its protein product is CSAAFGLGADTQYF.

The chain joins TRBV7-2 to TRBJ2-5, with 9 nucleotides matching TRBD2. Germline V gene lookup returns CDR1 SGHTA and CDR2 FQGNSA. V shed 7 bases and J 5 bases; nucleotides not matched to a gene: 11. This CDR3 has 15 residues. The DNA of the CDR3 is TGTGCCAGCATTCTAGCGGGATCAAAGGGGGAGACCCAGTACTTC. Translating gives CASILAGSKGETQYF.

This chain joins TRBV2 and TRBJ2-5; unclear D gene. CDR1 is SNHLY and CDR2 is FYNNEI in the germline V gene. V dropped 7 bases and J dropped 7 bases, with 10 bases sitting between them. The CDR3 length is 11 residues. The CDR3 sequence: CASKEATTQYF. CDR3 coding DNA: TGTGCCAGCAAGGAAGCGACGACCCAGTACTTC.

The chain is built from TRBV27 and TRBJ2-1; D is unclear. This CDR3 comprises 14 residues. Germline values: CDR1 MNHEY, CDR2 SMNVEV (reference sequence). V lost 6 bases and J lost 16, with 25 bases in between. The CDR3 DNA follows: TGTGCCAGCAGCCCGGCCGGTGCCTCGTGGTTAGGTTTCTTC. Encoded protein: CASSPAGASWLGFF.

The chain recombines TRBV15 with TRBJ1-5; tentative D call: TRBD1 (6 bases). This CDR3 contains 15 residues. V lost 3 bases and J 0 bases, leaving 9 bases between the germline ends. Per the germline V gene, CDR1 is LNHNV and CDR2 is YYDKDF (reference sequence). CDR3 region: CATSRGANSNQPQHF. DNA for the CDR3: TGTGCCACCAGCAGGGGGGCCAATAGCAATCAGCCCCAGCATTTT.

In its sample, this clone was seen a few times. The rearrangement uses TRBV6-5 and TRBJ1-3; unclear D gene. The germline V gene has CDR1 MNHEY and CDR2 SVGAGI. V lost 5 bases and J lost 0, with 11 bases in between. This CDR3 has 15 amino acids. The CDR3 spells CASSRTDHSGNTIYF. The CDR3 DNA is TGTGCCAGCAGTAGAACAGATCACTCTGGAAACACCATATATTTT.

This clone was recorded only once. This chain connects TRBV19 to TRBJ1-2; tentatively, D is TRBD1 (6 bases). Trimming removed 5 bases from V and 2 bases from J, with 15 bases in between. CDR3 length: 15 amino acids. The V gene's germline CDR1 is LNHDA and CDR2 SQIVND (reference sequence). In DNA, the CDR3 is TGTGCCAGTAGTGCGGGGGGGGCCAGCAACTATGGCTACACCTTC. This encodes CASSAGGASNYGYTF.

The V and J genes are TRBV29-1 and TRBJ2-5; TRBD2 is a possible D gene (6 bases). This CDR3 is built from 13 residues. The germline V gene encodes CDR1 SQVTM and CDR2 ANQGSEA. V lost 1 base to trimming and J lost 5 bases, with 11 bases between them. CDR3 protein: CSVEGVEGETQYF. The CDR3 DNA reads TGCAGCGTTGAAGGCGTGGAGGGGGAGACCCAGTACTTC. Combining the CDR3 with reference TRBV29-1 and TRBJ2-5 gives the whole variable domain SAVISQKPSRDICQRGTSLTIQCQVDSQVTMMFWYRQQPGQSLTLIATANQGSEATYESGFVIDKFPISRPNLTFSTLTVSNMSPEDSSIYLCSVEGVEGETQYFGPGTRLLVL.